This paragraph covers one TCR beta chain sequence. Its target is not known. Every subset's genomic DNA went evenly onto several immunoSEQ plates. Clones were sequenced by immunoSEQ multiplex PCR, and TCRdb holds only the in-frame ones, with some missing. Found here are about 2.4 million clones, approximately 90% of them singletons; the top ten hold 0.14%. The sample is drawn from a study of shared clonotypes between healthy human individuals. Study observations and caveats: Clonotype sharing across donors was expected to vary with sequencing depth. Some naive CD4 clonotypes, about 5.5%, turned up in common across several donors.

All donors qualified as healthy HIV-negative adults and had experienced no recent acute infections or vaccinations. This CDR3 has 15 amino acids. V trimming: 2 bases; J trimming: 3 bases; junction bases outside the gene matches: 8. Germline CDR1 GTSNPN, CDR2 SVGIG (reference sequence). The chain is built from TRBV30 and TRBJ2-3, with TRBD2 matching 7 bases. Sequenced: naive CD4+ T cells sorted from blood. Subset specified: CD45RA+ positively selected. The TCR comes from a man aged 18 to 29 in good health. The DNA of the CDR3 is TGTGCCTGGAGTTCTTGGCGGGGGTTGACAGATACGCAGTATTTT. It translates to CAWSSWRGLTDTQYF.